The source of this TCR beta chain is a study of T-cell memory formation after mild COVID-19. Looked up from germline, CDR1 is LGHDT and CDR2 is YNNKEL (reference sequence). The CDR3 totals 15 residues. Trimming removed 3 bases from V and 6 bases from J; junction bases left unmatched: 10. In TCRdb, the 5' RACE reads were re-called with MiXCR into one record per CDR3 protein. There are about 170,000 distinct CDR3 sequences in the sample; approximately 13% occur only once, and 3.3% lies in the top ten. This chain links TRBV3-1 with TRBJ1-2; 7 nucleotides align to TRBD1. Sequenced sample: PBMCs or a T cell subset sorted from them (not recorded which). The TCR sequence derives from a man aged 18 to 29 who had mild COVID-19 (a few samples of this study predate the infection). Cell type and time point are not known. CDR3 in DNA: TGTGCCAGCAGCCATTGGTCAGGGGGATCTGATGGCTACACCTTC. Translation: CASSHWSGGSDGYTF.